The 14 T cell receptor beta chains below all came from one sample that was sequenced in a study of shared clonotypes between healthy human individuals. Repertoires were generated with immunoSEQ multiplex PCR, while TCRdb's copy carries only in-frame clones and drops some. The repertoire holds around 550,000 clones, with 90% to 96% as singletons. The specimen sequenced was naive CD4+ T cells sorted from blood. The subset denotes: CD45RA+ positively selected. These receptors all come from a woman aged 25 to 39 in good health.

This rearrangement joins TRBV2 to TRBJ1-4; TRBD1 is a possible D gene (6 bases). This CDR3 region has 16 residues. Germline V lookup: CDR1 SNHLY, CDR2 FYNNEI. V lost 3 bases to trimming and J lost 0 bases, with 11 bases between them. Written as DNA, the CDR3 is TGTGCCAGCAGTGAGAGAAGGGGGGCAACTAATGAAAAACTGTTTTTT. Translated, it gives CASSERRGATNEKLFF.

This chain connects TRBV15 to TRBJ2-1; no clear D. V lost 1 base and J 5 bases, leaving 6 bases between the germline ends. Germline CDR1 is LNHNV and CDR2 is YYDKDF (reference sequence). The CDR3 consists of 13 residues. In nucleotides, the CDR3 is TGTGCCACCAGCAGAGCTGGGAACAATGAGCAGTTCTTC. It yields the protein CATSRAGNNEQFF.

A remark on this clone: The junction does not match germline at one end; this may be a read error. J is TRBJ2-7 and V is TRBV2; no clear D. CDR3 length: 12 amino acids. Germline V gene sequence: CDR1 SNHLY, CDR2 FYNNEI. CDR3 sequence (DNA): TGTGCCAGCAGCTCCTTATCCTCCGAGCAGTACTTC. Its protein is CASSSLSSEQYF.

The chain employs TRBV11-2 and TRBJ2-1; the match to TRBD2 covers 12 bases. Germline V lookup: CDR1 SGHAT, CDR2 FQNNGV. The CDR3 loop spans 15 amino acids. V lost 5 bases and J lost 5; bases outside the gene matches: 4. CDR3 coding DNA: TGTGCCAGCAGCCTCTGGACTAGCGGGAACAATGAGCAGTTCTTC. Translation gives CASSLWTSGNNEQFF.

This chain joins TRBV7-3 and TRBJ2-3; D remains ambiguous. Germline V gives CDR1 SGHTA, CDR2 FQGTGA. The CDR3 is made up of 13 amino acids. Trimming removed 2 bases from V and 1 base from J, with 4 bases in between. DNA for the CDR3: TGTGCCAGCAGCTTAGTAGGCACAGATACGCAGTATTTT. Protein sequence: CASSLVGTDTQYF.

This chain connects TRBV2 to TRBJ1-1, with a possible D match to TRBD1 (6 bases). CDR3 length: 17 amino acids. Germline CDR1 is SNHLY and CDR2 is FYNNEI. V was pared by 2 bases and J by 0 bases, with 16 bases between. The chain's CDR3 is CASSETPGGLLNTEAFF. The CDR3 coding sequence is TGTGCCAGCAGTGAAACCCCCGGGGGGCTCTTGAACACTGAAGCTTTCTTT.

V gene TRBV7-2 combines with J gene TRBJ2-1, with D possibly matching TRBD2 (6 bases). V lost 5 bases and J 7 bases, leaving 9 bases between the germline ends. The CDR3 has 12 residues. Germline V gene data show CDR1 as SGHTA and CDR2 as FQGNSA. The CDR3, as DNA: TGTGCCAGCAGCCGGGAGAATAATGAGCAGTTCTTC. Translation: CASSRENNEQFF.

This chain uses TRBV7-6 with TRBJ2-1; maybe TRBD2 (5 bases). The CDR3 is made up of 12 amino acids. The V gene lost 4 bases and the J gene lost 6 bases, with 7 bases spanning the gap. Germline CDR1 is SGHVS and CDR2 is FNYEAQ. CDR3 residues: CASSSSFNEQFF. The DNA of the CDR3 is TGTGCCAGCAGCTCTAGCTTCAATGAGCAGTTCTTC.

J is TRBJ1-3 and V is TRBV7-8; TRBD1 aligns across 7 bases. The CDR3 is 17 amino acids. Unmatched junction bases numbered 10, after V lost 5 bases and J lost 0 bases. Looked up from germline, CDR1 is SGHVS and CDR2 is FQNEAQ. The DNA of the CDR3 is TGTGCCAGCAGCCTCGACAGGGTCCTTAACTCTGGAAACACCATATATTTT. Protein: CASSLDRVLNSGNTIYF.

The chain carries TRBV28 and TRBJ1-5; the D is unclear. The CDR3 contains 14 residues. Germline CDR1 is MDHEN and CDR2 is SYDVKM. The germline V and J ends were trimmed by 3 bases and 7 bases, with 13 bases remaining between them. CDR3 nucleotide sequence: TGTGCCAGCAGTTTTACCCCCCTCGCCCAGCCCCAGCATTTT. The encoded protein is CASSFTPLAQPQHF.

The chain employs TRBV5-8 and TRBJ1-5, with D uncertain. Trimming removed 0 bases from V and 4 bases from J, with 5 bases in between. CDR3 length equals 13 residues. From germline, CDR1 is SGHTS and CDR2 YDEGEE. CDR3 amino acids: CASSLDRNQPQHF. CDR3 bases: TGTGCCAGCAGCTTGGACAGAAATCAGCCCCAGCATTTT.

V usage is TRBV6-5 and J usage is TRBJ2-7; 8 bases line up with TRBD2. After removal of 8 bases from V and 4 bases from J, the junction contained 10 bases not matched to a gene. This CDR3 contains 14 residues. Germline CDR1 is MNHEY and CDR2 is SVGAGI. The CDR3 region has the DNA TGTGCCAGCCGGGCAGGCGGGAGGATATACGAGCAGTACTTC. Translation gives CASRAGGRIYEQYF.

The CDR3 protein is CASSLRGSGANVLTF. The CDR3 DNA is TGCGCCAGCAGTCTGCGGGGCTCTGGGGCCAACGTCCTGACTTTC. The gene calls are TRBV5-1 and TRBJ2-6; TRBD2 is a possible D gene (6 bases). The V and J ends lost 5 bases and 0 bases respectively, with 9 bases between them. CDR3 length: 15 residues. Per germline, CDR1 SGHRS and CDR2 YFSETQ. Variable domain in full (rest from reference TRBV5-1 and TRBJ2-6): KAGVTQTPRYLIKTRGQQVTLSCSPISGHRSVSWYQQTPGQGLQFLFEYFSETQRNKGNFPGRFSGRQFSNSRSEMNVSTLELGDSALYLCASSLRGSGANVLTFGAGSRLTVL.

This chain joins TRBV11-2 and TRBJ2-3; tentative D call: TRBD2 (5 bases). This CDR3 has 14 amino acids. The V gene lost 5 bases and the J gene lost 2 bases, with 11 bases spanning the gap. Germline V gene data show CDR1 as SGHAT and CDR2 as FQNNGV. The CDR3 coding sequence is TGTGCCAGCAGCAAAACTAGGCCCACAGATACGCAGTATTTT. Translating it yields CASSKTRPTDTQYF.